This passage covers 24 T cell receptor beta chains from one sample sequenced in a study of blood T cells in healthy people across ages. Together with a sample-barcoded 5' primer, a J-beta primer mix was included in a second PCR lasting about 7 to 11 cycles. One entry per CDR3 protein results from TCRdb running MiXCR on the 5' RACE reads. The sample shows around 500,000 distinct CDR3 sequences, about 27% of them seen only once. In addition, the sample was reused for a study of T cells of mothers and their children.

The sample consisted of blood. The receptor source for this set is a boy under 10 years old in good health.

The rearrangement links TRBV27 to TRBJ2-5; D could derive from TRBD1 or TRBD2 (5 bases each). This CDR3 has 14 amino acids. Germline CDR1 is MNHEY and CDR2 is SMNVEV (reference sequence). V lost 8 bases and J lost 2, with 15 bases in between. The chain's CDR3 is CASWARGPQETQYF. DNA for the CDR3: TGTGCCAGCTGGGCTCGGGGCCCGCAAGAGACCCAGTACTTC.

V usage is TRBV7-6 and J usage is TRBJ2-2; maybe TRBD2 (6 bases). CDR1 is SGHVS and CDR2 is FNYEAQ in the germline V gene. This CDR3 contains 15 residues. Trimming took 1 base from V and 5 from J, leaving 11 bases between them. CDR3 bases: TGTGCCAGCAGCTTAGTAGCGGCCATGACCGGGGAGCTGTTTTTT. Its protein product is CASSLVAAMTGELFF. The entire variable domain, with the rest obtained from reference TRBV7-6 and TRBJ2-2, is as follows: GAGVSQSPRYKVTKRGQDVALRCDPISGHVSLYWYRQALGQGPEFLTYFNYEAQQDKSGLPNDRFSAERPEGSISTLTIQRTEQRDSAMYRCASSLVAAMTGELFFGEGSRLTVL.

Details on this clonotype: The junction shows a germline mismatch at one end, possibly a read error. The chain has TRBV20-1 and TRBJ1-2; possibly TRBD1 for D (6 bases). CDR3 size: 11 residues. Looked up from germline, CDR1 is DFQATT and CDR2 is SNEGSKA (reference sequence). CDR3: CSATHRDGYTF. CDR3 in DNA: TGCAGTGCTACTCACAGGGATGGCTACACCTTT.

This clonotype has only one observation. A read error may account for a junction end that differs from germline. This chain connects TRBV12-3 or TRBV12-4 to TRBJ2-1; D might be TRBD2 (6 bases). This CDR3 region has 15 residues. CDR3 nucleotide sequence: TGTACCAGCAGTTGGGGCGGGATCTCCTACAATGAGCAGTTCTTC. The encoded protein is CTSSWGGISYNEQFF.

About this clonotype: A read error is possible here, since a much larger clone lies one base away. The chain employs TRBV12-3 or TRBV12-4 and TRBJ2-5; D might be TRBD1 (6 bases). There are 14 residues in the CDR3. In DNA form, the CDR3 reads TGTGCCAGCAGTTCGGGACAACTCCAACAGACCCAGTACTTC. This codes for CASSSGQLQQTQYF.

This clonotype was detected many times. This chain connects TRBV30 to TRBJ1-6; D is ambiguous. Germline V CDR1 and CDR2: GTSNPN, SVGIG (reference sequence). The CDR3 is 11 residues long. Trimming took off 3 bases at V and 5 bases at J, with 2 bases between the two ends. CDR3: CAWSHNSPLHF. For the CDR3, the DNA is TGTGCCTGGAGCCATAATTCACCCCTCCACTTT.

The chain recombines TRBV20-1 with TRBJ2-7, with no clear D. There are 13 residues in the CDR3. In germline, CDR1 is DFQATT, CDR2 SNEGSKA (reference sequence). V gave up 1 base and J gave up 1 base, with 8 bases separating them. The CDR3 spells CSARVPSSYEQYF. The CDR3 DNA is TGCAGTGCTAGAGTACCCTCATCCTACGAGCAGTACTTC.

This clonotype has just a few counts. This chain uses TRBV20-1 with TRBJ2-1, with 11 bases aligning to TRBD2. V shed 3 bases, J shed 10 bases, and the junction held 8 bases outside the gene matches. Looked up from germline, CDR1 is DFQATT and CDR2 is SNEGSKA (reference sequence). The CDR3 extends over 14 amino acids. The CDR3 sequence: CSASGRLAGGEQFF. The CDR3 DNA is TGCAGTGCTAGCGGGAGGCTAGCGGGAGGCGAGCAGTTCTTC.

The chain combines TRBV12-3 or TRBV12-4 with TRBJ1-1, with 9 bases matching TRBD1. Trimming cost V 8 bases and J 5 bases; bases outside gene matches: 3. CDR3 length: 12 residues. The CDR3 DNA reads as TGTGCCAGCGGGACAGGGTTGACTGAAGCTTTCTTT. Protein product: CASGTGLTEAFF.

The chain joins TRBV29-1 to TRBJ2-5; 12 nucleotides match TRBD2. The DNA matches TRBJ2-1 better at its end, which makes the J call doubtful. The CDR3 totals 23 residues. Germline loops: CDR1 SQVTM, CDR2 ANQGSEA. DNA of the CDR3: TGCAGCGTTCAACAATACCCTAGCGGGAGGGCCGGATTTCTCCCCAACGAAAGCAATGAGCAGTTCTTC. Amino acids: CSVQQYPSGRAGFLPNESNEQFF.

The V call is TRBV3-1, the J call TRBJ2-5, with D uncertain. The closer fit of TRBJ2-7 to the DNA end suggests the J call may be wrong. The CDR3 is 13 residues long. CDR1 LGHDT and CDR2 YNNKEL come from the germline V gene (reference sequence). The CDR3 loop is CAGTHPGSHEQYF. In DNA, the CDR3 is TGTGCCGGCACCCACCCGGGCTCGCACGAGCAGTACTTC.

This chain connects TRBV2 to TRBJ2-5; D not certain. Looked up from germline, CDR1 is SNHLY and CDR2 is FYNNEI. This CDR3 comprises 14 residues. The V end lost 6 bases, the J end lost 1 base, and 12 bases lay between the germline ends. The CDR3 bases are TGTGCCAGCAGCGCCGGGCAATCCCAAGAGACCCAGTACTTC. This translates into CASSAGQSQETQYF.

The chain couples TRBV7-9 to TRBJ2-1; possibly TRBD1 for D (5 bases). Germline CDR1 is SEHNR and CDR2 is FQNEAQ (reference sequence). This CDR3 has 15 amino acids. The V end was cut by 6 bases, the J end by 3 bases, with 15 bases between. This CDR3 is CASSHDSFVYNEQFF. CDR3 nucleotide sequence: TGTGCCAGCAGTCACGACAGTTTTGTCTACAATGAGCAGTTCTTC.

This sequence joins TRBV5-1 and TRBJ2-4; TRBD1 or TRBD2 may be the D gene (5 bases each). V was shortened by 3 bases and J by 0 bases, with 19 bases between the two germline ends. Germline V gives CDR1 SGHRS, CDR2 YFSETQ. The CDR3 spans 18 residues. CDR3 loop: CASSSRGAERKAKNIQYF. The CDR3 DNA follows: TGCGCCAGCAGCTCCCGGGGCGCCGAAAGGAAAGCCAAAAACATTCAGTACTTC.

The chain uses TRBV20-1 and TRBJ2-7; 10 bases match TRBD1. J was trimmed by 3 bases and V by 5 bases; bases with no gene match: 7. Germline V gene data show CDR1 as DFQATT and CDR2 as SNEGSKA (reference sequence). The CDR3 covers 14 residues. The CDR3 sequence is CSAARQGAHYEQYF. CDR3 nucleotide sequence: TGCAGTGCTGCGCGACAGGGGGCGCACTACGAGCAGTACTTC.

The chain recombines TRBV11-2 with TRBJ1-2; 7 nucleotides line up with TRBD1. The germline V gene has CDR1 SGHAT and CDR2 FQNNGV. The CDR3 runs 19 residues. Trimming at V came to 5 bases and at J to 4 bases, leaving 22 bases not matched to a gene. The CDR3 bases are TGTGCCAGCAGCCCGAGGAGTCGGGGACAGCTACACGCGGGCTATGGCTACACCTTC. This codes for CASSPRSRGQLHAGYGYTF.

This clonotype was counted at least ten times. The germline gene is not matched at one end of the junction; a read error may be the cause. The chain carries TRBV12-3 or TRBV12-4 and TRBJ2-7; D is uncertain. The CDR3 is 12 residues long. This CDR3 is CASSLGSYEQYF. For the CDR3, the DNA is TGTGCCAGCAGCTTAGGGTCCTACGAGCAGTACTTC.

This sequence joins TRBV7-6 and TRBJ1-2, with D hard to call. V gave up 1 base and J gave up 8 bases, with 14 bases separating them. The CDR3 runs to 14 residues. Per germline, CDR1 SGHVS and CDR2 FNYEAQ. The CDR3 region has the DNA TGTGCCAGCAGCTTAGATGTTGGTAGTTACGGCTACACCTTC. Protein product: CASSLDVGSYGYTF.

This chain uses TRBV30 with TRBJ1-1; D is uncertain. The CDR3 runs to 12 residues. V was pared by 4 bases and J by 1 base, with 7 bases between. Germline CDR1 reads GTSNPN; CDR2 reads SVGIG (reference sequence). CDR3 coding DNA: TGTGCCTGGATAGGCGAGAACACTGAAGCTTTCTTT. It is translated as CAWIGENTEAFF.

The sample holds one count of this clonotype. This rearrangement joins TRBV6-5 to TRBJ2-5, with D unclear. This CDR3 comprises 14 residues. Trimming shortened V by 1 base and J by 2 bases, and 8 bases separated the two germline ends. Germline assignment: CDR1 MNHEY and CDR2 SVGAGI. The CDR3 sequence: CASSYFAEQETQYF. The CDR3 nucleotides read TGTGCCAGCAGTTACTTTGCCGAACAAGAGACCCAGTACTTC.

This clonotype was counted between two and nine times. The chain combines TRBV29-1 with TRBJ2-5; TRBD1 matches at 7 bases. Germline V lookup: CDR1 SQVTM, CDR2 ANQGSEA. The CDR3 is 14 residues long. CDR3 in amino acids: CSYFGTARQETQYF. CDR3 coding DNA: TGCAGTTATTTCGGGACAGCTCGGCAGGAGACCCAGTACTTC.

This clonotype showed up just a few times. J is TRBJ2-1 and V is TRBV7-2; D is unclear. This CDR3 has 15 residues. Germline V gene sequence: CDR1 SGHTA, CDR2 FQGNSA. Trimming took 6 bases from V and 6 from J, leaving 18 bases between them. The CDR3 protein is CASSSLAVFSNEQFF. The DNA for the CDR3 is TGTGCCAGCAGTTCTCTGGCAGTCTTCTCCAATGAGCAGTTCTTC.

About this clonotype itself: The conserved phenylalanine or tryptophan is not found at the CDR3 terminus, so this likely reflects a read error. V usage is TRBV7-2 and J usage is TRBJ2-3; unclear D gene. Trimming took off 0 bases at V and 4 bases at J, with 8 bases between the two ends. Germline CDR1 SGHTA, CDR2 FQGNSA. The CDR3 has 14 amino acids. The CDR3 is CASSLAPVADTQYV. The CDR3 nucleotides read TGTGCCAGCAGCTTAGCCCCGGTGGCAGATACGCAGTATGTT.

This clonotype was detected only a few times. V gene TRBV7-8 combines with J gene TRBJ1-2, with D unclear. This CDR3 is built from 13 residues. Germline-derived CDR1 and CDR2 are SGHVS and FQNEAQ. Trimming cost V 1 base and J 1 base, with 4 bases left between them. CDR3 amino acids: CASSLDFNYGYTF. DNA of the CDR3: TGTGCCAGCAGCTTAGATTTTAACTATGGCTACACCTTC.